This T cell receptor beta chain was profiled in a study of regulatory T cells in long-lasting Graves disease. Construction of the TCR beta libraries employed iRepertoire HTBI primers in conjunction with Arm-PCR of CDR3 regions. Using its own MiXCR run on the multiplex PCR reads, TCRdb lists one record per CDR3 protein. The repertoire has under 450,000 distinct CDR3 sequences, around a quarter of them found once; the top ten carry around 26%. The V and J ends lost 6 bases and 7 bases respectively, with 19 bases between them. There are 14 residues in the CDR3. Germline values: CDR1 LNHDA, CDR2 SQIVND (reference sequence). Time point defined: persistent/refractory GD, antithyroid drugs over 5 years with positive TRAb. RNA extracted from PBMCs served as the sequencing template. Guidelines of the American Thyroid Association were used to diagnose Graves' disease.

The sequenced sample was peripheral blood mononuclear cells (PBMCs), obtained when the disease was refractory, from a patient treated with antithyroid drugs. This clonotype was sampled from a female donor with Graves disease. The rearrangement links TRBV19 to TRBJ2-7; D might be TRBD1 (6 bases). The CDR3: CASSQDRVKREQYF. In nucleotides, the CDR3 is TGTGCCAGTAGCCAGGACAGAGTCAAAAGGGAGCAGTACTTC.